The source of this TCR beta chain is a study of post-analysis software for immune sequencing data. Study summary: Several disease courses (relapsing-remitting, secondary progressive and progressive-relapsing) of multiple sclerosis were included.

Unique molecular identifiers were carried by the TCR beta cDNA libraries. Once about 0.85 to 10 million T cells were used, hundreds of thousands of cDNA molecules resulted. TCRdb passed the PCR reads through MiXCR, listing each CDR3 protein once. The sample lists about 560,000 distinct CDR3 sequences; 44% were seen once. Study conclusions and caveats: The study found TRBV5-6, TRBV5-1 and TRBV20-1 among about five TRBV segments more frequent in patients than controls. Same-batch preparations were strongly co-clustered by F measure. A significant reduction in normalized Chao1 diversity was observed in multiple sclerosis patients versus controls.

This clonotype was counted only a few times. Its antigen is still unknown. Germline lookup yields CDR1 LGHNA and CDR2 YNFKEQ. V was clipped by 0 bases and J by 11 bases; unmatched bases: 12. The CDR3 contains 16 residues. The sample consisted of blood. This chain joins TRBV4-2 and TRBJ2-5, with TRBD1 matching over 10 bases. This receptor was taken from a girl between 5 and 17 years old with multiple sclerosis. The CDR3 is CASSQEGLRDRGEQYF. DNA for the CDR3: TGTGCCAGCAGCCAAGAGGGTCTTCGGGACAGGGGAGAGCAGTACTTC.